This T cell receptor beta chain was sequenced during a study of cytomegalovirus exposure and HLA in healthy donors. About the study: A data release that came early held approximately 85 million unique TCRs from HLA-typed donors. Of several hundred genotyped donors, 80% to 85% grouped in the Caucasian-associated ancestry cluster.

PCR amplification relied on 60 Vbeta primers (plus 13 Jbeta primers). Assay used: immunoSEQ multiplex PCR; TCRdb lists only in-frame clones, some missing. The listing contains about 88,000 clones. The CDR3 consists of 13 residues. V was clipped by 3 bases and J by 7 bases; unmatched bases: 7. Germline V CDR1 and CDR2: SGHDT, YYEEEE. The rearrangement uses TRBV5-6 and TRBJ2-7; 7 bases agree with TRBD2. Sequenced material: PBMCs. The sequence derives from a girl aged 5 to 17 in good health and CMV-seropositive. CDR3 residues: CASSSGGSGEQYF. CDR3 nucleotide sequence: TGTGCCAGCAGCTCGGGGGGTAGTGGGGAGCAGTACTTC.